The entry that follows covers one T cell receptor beta chain sequence. Its antigen is unknown. This CDR3 contains 16 residues. V shed 0 bases and J 2 bases; nucleotides not matched to a gene: 6. CDR1 is SGHAT and CDR2 is FQNNGV in the germline V gene. This sample was included in a study of shared clonotypes between healthy human individuals. Deep-level running was used for the assay. Profiled with immunoSEQ multiplex PCR; TCRdb holds only in-frame clones, not every one. The sample records about 2.2 million clones, about 93% being singletons. Study-level findings and limits: In this cohort, only blood was sampled, and tissue repertoires likely differ. Naive CD4 clonotypes were shared across a few donors at 4% to 5%. Against clonotypes common to all four donors, non-shared ones had lower generation probabilities.

As defined, naive CD8 cells were CD45RO-negative and positively selected for CCR7, with terminally differentiated effector memory CD45RA+ cells excluded. This clonotype was obtained from a man younger than 30 in good health. Some clones in this sample may be carry-over from other donors' samples. Specimen: naive CD8+ T cells from PBMCs. The rearrangement uses TRBV11-2 and TRBJ2-7; 8 bases fit TRBD1. The CDR3 spells CASSLEIRGLTYEQYF. The CDR3 nucleotides read TGTGCCAGCAGCTTAGAAATCAGGGGGCTAACCTACGAGCAGTACTTC.